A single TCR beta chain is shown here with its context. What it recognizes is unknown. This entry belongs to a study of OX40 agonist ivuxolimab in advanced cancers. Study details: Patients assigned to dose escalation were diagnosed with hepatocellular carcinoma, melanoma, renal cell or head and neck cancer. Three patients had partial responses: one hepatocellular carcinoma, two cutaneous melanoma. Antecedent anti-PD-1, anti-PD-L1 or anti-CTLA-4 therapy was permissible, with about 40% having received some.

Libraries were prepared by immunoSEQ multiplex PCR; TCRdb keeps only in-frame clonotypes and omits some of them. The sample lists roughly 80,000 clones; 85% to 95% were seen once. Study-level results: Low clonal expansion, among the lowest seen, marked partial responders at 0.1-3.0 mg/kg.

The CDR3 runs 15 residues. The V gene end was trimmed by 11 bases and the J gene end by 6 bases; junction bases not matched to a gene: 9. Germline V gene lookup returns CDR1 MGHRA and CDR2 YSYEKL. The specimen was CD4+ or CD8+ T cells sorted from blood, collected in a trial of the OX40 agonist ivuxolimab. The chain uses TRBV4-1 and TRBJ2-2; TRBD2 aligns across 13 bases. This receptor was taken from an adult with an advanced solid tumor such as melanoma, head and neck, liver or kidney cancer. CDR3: CAARQGLAGPGELFF. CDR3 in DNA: TGCGCCGCCCGACAGGGACTAGCGGGACCCGGGGAGCTGTTTTTT.